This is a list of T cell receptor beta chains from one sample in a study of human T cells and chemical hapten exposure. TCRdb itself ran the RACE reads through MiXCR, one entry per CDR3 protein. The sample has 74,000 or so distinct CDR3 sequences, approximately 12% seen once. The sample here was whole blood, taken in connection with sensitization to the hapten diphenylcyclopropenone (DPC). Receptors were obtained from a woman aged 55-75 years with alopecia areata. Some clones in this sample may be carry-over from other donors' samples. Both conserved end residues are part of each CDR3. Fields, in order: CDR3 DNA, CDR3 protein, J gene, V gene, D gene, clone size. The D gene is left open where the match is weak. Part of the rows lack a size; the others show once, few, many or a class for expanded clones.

TGTGCCAGCAGTTACGGGACAGGGTTAGAGCAGTACTTC CASSYGTGLEQYF TRBJ2-7 TRBV6-2/TRBV6-3 TRBD1 many
TGCAGCGTAAAGGAATACATGAACACTGAAGCTTTCTTT CSVKEYMNTEAFF TRBJ1-1 TRBV29-1 NA NA
TGCGCCAGCAGTGAGTCGACGGAAGGGACCCAGTACTTC CASSESTEGTQYF TRBJ2-5 TRBV10-1 NA few
TGTGCCAGCAGGGATGGGGACACCACCTATAATTCACCCCTCCACTTT CASRDGDTTYNSPLHF TRBJ1-6 TRBV7-3 NA few
TGTGCCAGCAGTTTAGCGAGTGGGGATGTATATGGCTACACCTTC CASSLASGDVYGYTF TRBJ1-2 TRBV27 NA few
TGTGCCAGCAGTGAAATAGCGATGAACACTGAAGCTTTCTTT CASSEIAMNTEAFF TRBJ1-1 TRBV2 NA few
TGTGCCAGCTCACTCCGGACAGGGTCGATGAACACTGAAGCTTTCTTT CASSLRTGSMNTEAFF TRBJ1-1 TRBV18 TRBD1 many
TGCGCCAGCAGCTTGATTTCCGGGATGAACACTGAAGCTTTCTTT CASSLISGMNTEAFF TRBJ1-1 TRBV5-1 NA NA
TGTGCCAGCCGTAGTTACGGCACTGAAGCTTTCTTT CASRSYGTEAFF TRBJ1-1 TRBV5-6 NA few
TGTGCCAGCAGCCGCCTACTAGGGACAGGGGGTGGTCGAAGCAATCAGCCCCAGCATTTT CASSRLLGTGGGRSNQPQHF TRBJ1-5 TRBV5-8 TRBD1 NA